Below, 25 T cell receptor beta chains from the same sample are listed, as sequenced in a study of blood T cell repertoires in COVID-19. The data were produced by immunoSEQ multiplex PCR, yet TCRdb's version contains in-frame clones alone and is incomplete. This sample has under 300,000 clones, with approximately 86% found just once. Input material: peripheral blood. The receptors originated from a woman aged 70 to 79 with COVID-19, enrolled during active disease.

V is TRBV30 and J is TRBJ1-3, with D uncertain. In germline, CDR1 is GTSNPN, CDR2 SVGIG (reference sequence). The CDR3 consists of 14 residues. The V end was cut by 4 bases, the J end by 7 bases, with 17 bases between. DNA of the CDR3: TGTGCCTGGAAGGGTTTGGGAGGTCCGAACACCATATATTTT. This codes for CAWKGLGGPNTIYF.

Notes on this clone: The same CDR3 is also encoded by other DNA sequences in this sample. The rearrangement joins TRBV5-4 to TRBJ1-4; 7 bases fit TRBD1. The length of the CDR3 is 14 residues. The V gene's germline CDR1 is SGHNT and CDR2 YYREEE (reference sequence). V lost 4 bases to trimming and J lost 2 bases; unmatched junction nucleotides: 2. The CDR3 region is CASSLTGTNEKLFF. CDR3 coding DNA: TGTGCCAGCAGCCTGACAGGGACTAATGAAAAACTGTTTTTT.

Here the CDR3 DNA reads TGTGCCAGCAGCCGCCTAGCGGGGGGAATTACAGAGCAGTACTTC. Amino acids: CASSRLAGGITEQYF. This chain connects TRBV6-5 to TRBJ2-7; the match to TRBD2 covers 11 bases. This CDR3 comprises 15 residues. With V trimmed by 6 bases and J by 7 bases, 11 bases remained unmatched. The germline V gene encodes CDR1 MNHEY and CDR2 SVGAGI.

The rearrangement uses TRBV7-2 and TRBJ1-5; no definite D call. Trimming removed 3 bases at V and 5 bases at J, with 8 bases between. CDR1 SGHTA and CDR2 FQGNSA come from the germline V gene. The CDR3 length is 13 residues. The CDR3 DNA follows: TGTGCCAGCAGCTTTGGCCTGGATCAGCCCCAGCATTTT. Amino acids: CASSFGLDQPQHF.

The chain joins TRBV2 to TRBJ1-1; perhaps TRBD1 as D (6 bases). The CDR3 spans 14 residues. The germline V and J ends were trimmed by 4 bases and 4 bases, with 13 bases remaining between them. Germline lookup yields CDR1 SNHLY and CDR2 FYNNEI. As DNA, the CDR3 is TGTGCCAGCAGTGGGGAGAGGGGGGGCACTGAAGCTTTCTTT. Translation gives CASSGERGGTEAFF.

This rearrangement joins TRBV6-1 to TRBJ2-7; TRBD1 matches at 8 bases. Germline V lookup: CDR1 MNHNS, CDR2 SASEGT. The CDR3 consists of 14 residues. Trimming took 6 bases from V and 3 from J; bases not matched to a gene: 7. The CDR3 spells CASSFGQGHYEQYF. CDR3 DNA sequence: TGTGCCAGCAGCTTCGGACAGGGCCACTACGAGCAGTACTTC.

The chain has TRBV5-6 and TRBJ2-3; 8 bases line up with TRBD2. The CDR3 extends over 17 amino acids. Germline lookup yields CDR1 SGHDT and CDR2 YYEEEE. Trimming took 2 bases from V and 2 from J; bases not matched to a gene: 10. The CDR3 sequence is CASSFFGGGRDTDTQYF. In DNA form, the CDR3 reads TGTGCCAGCAGCTTCTTCGGCGGGGGGCGTGACACAGATACGCAGTATTTT. Full variable domain (rest looked up from reference TRBV5-6 and TRBJ2-3): DAGVTQSPTHLIKTRGQQVTLRCSPKSGHDTVSWYQQALGQGPQFIFQYYEEEERQRGNFPDRFSGHQFPNYSSELNVNALLLGDSALYLCASSFFGGGRDTDTQYFGPGTRLTVL.

V usage is TRBV29-1 and J usage is TRBJ2-5; 10 bases agree with TRBD1. The germline V gene encodes CDR1 SQVTM and CDR2 ANQGSEA. The CDR3 runs to 13 residues. V was clipped by 5 bases and J by 4 bases; unmatched bases: 4. Written as DNA, the CDR3 is TGCAGCGTTCTCCGGGACAGGGGAGAGACCCAGTACTTC. Its translation: CSVLRDRGETQYF. Full variable domain (rest looked up from reference TRBV29-1 and TRBJ2-5): SAVISQKPSRDICQRGTSLTIQCQVDSQVTMMFWYRQQPGQSLTLIATANQGSEATYESGFVIDKFPISRPNLTFSTLTVSNMSPEDSSIYLCSVLRDRGETQYFGPGTRLLVL.

V gene TRBV11-2 combines with J gene TRBJ2-2, with TRBD2 identical over 10 bases. V shed 2 bases and J 5 bases; nucleotides not matched to a gene: 8. The CDR3 extends over 17 amino acids. Germline CDR1 SGHAT, CDR2 FQNNGV. This chain's CDR3 is CASSLNLAGAGTGELFF. The DNA for the CDR3 is TGTGCCAGCAGCTTAAATCTAGCGGGGGCAGGGACCGGGGAGCTGTTTTTT.

The chain links TRBV6-5 to TRBJ1-1; 7 bases are a match to TRBD1. With 2 bases clipped from V and 3 bases from J, the junction kept 3 bases outside the gene matches. The CDR3 is 14 amino acids. Germline V gives CDR1 MNHEY, CDR2 SVGAGI. The CDR3 DNA sequence: TGTGCCAGCAGTTACCAGGGGGTTGACACTGAAGCTTTCTTT. Translating gives CASSYQGVDTEAFF.

The chain uses TRBV10-3 and TRBJ1-5; 7 bases agree with TRBD1. Looked up from germline, CDR1 is ENHRY and CDR2 is SYGVKD. V lost 8 bases and J lost 5; bases outside the gene matches: 3. This CDR3 comprises 12 residues. The chain's CDR3 is CAIGTGDQPQHF. The CDR3 DNA follows: TGTGCCATCGGTACAGGGGATCAGCCCCAGCATTTT.

The table lists this clone with a count of one. This rearrangement joins TRBV3-1 (or the pseudogene TRBV3-2) to TRBJ1-2, with D unresolved. Between the trimmed V and J ends, which lost 1 base and 1 base, there was a span of 4 bases. Germline loops: CDR1 LGHDT, CDR2 YNNKEL (reference sequence). The CDR3 covers 13 residues. CDR3 DNA sequence: TGTGCCAGCAGCCAAGGGAGTAACTATGGCTACACCTTC. As protein: CASSQGSNYGYTF.

This clone was counted once. The chain employs TRBV7-9 and TRBJ2-1; TRBD2 aligns across 7 bases. The V gene end was trimmed by 3 bases and the J gene end by 4 bases; junction bases not matched to a gene: 9. Germline V CDR1 and CDR2: SEHNR, FQNEAQ (reference sequence). The CDR3 totals 16 residues. The CDR3 DNA reads TGTGCCAGCAGCTTTTCCCTCTTGCGGGGGTACAATGAGCAGTTCTTC. It codes for CASSFSLLRGYNEQFF.

The CDR3 spells CASSVMHSGTGRGYTF. The CDR3 bases are TGTGCCAGCAGTGTAATGCACTCCGGGACAGGGAGGGGCTACACCTTC. The V call is TRBV2, the J call TRBJ1-2, with TRBD1 identical over 9 bases. With 4 bases clipped from V and 8 bases from J, the junction kept 14 bases outside the gene matches. Germline V gene lookup returns CDR1 SNHLY and CDR2 FYNNEI. This CDR3 has 16 amino acids.

The chain employs TRBV18 and TRBJ1-3; tentatively, D is TRBD1 (5 bases). This CDR3 spans 14 amino acids. Trimming stripped 2 bases from V and 5 bases from J, with 10 bases between. The V gene's germline CDR1 is KGHSH and CDR2 LQKENI. CDR3 in amino acids: CASSPSSGRNTIYF. DNA of the CDR3: TGTGCCAGCTCACCATCTTCAGGGAGAAACACCATATATTTT.

This sequence joins TRBV5-8 and TRBJ1-5, with 8 bases matching TRBD1. Germline V gene lookup returns CDR1 SGHTS and CDR2 YDEGEE. V shed 4 bases and J 4 bases; nucleotides not matched to a gene: 4. There are 14 residues in the CDR3. The CDR3 region has the DNA TGTGCCAGCAGCCCCCGGACAGGGAATCAGCCCCAGCATTTT. It yields the protein CASSPRTGNQPQHF.

The chain is built from TRBV6-2 or TRBV6-3 and TRBJ2-7; 10 bases agree with TRBD2. CDR3 size: 16 residues. Germline CDR1 reads MNHEY; CDR2 reads SVGEGT. J was trimmed by 5 bases and V by 4 bases; bases with no gene match: 11. The CDR3 sequence: CASSSPGERGGHEQYF. For the CDR3, the DNA is TGTGCCAGCAGTTCCCCTGGAGAGCGGGGGGGCCACGAGCAGTACTTC.

This rearrangement joins TRBV6-5 to TRBJ2-7; D not resolved. Germline assignment: CDR1 MNHEY and CDR2 SVGAGI. V was clipped by 5 bases and J by 2 bases, with 13 bases between them. This CDR3 contains 14 residues. This chain's CDR3 is CASSQHTRTYEQYF. CDR3 bases: TGTGCCAGCAGTCAACACACGAGGACCTACGAGCAGTACTTC.

This sequence joins TRBV5-4 and TRBJ1-2; D unclear. The CDR3 extends over 14 amino acids. Germline CDR1 SGHNT, CDR2 YYREEE (reference sequence). V dropped 1 base and J dropped 2 bases, with 9 bases sitting between them. This CDR3 is CASSLKRVNYGYTF. CDR3 nucleotide sequence: TGTGCCAGCAGCTTGAAACGGGTCAACTATGGCTACACCTTC.

V and J are TRBV6-4 and TRBJ1-3; TRBD1 might be the D (6 bases). The germline V and J ends were trimmed by 7 bases and 2 bases, with 18 bases remaining between them. This CDR3 spans 16 amino acids. Germline loops: CDR1 MRHNA, CDR2 SNTAGT. Written as DNA, the CDR3 is TGTGCCAGCAAACGATACGACTACAGGGCTGGAAACACCATATATTTT. Translating it yields CASKRYDYRAGNTIYF.

The V and J genes are TRBV27 and TRBJ2-7; 7 bases agree with TRBD1. CDR1 is MNHEY and CDR2 is SMNVEV in the germline V gene (reference sequence). V lost 0 bases to trimming and J lost 0 bases; unmatched junction nucleotides: 5. CDR3 size: 16 residues. The chain's CDR3 is CASSLSRDRTSYEQYF. CDR3 nucleotides: TGTGCCAGCAGTTTATCCCGGGACAGAACCTCCTACGAGCAGTACTTC.

This chain connects TRBV6-1 to TRBJ2-1, with 14 bases matching TRBD2. This CDR3 is 15 amino acids long. Trimming took 1 base from V and 7 from J; bases not matched to a gene: 0. Germline CDR1 reads MNHNS; CDR2 reads SASEGT. The CDR3 DNA sequence: TGTGCCAGCAGTGAAGGGACTAGCGGGGGGAATGAGCAGTTCTTC. The encoded protein is CASSEGTSGGNEQFF.

The V gene is TRBV5-1, the J gene TRBJ1-1; 7 bases are a match to TRBD1. The CDR3 covers 15 residues. Unmatched junction bases numbered 7, after V lost 4 bases and J lost 1 base. The germline V gene has CDR1 SGHRS and CDR2 YFSETQ. The CDR3 DNA sequence: TGCGCCAGCAGCCTACAGGGGTTAGGGAACACTGAAGCTTTCTTT. This sequence encodes CASSLQGLGNTEAFF.

V and J are TRBV20-1 and TRBJ2-3; 13 bases are a match to TRBD2. The CDR3 loop spans 17 amino acids. Germline-derived CDR1 and CDR2 are DFQATT and SNEGSKA (reference sequence). Unmatched junction bases numbered 11, after V lost 3 bases and J lost 5 bases. The DNA for the CDR3 is TGCAGTGCTAGTTCAGCTGGGACTAGCGGGGTCATAGATACGCAGTATTTT. Translating it yields CSASSAGTSGVIDTQYF.

The V and J genes are TRBV19 and TRBJ1-5; D is uncertain. Trimming took 7 bases from V and 5 from J, leaving 12 bases between them. CDR1 is LNHDA, CDR2 SQIVND, per germline (reference sequence). CDR3 length equals 13 residues. The CDR3 coding sequence is TGTGCCAGTATGGGAGGGATTCATCAGCCCCAGCATTTT. Its translation is CASMGGIHQPQHF.